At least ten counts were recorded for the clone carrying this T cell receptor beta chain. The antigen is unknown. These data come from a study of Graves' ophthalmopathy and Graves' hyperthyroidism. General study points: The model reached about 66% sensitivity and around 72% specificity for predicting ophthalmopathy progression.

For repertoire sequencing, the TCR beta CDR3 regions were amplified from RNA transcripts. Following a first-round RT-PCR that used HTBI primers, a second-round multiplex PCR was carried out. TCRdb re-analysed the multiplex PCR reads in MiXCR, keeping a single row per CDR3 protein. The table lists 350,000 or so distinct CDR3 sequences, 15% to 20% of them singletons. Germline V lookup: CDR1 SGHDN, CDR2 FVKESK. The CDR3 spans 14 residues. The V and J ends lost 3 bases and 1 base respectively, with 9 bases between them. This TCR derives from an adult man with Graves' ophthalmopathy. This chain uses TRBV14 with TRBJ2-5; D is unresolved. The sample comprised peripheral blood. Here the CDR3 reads CASSQGPLQETQYF. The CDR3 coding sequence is TGTGCCAGCAGCCAGGGTCCCCTCCAAGAGACCCAGTACTTC.